Only a few counts were recorded for the clone carrying this T cell receptor beta chain. MiXCR was run by TCRdb on the RT-PCR reads, yielding one entry per CDR3 protein. The data hold 650,000 to 800,000 distinct CDR3 sequences, with over 12% observed a single time. The CDR3 sequence is 18 residues long. CDR1 is DFQATT, CDR2 SNEGSKA, per germline (reference sequence). V was pared by 6 bases and J by 0 bases, with 17 bases of the junction left unmatched. This chain connects TRBV20-1 to TRBJ2-3; 8 nucleotides line up with TRBD2. This TCR came from a female donor in good health, serving as a healthy control. Sequencing used memory CD4+ T cells from blood. This CDR3 reads CSANGRIAGRTSTDTQYF. CDR3 bases: TGCAGTGCCAACGGGAGAATAGCGGGACGCACTAGCACAGATACGCAGTATTTT.